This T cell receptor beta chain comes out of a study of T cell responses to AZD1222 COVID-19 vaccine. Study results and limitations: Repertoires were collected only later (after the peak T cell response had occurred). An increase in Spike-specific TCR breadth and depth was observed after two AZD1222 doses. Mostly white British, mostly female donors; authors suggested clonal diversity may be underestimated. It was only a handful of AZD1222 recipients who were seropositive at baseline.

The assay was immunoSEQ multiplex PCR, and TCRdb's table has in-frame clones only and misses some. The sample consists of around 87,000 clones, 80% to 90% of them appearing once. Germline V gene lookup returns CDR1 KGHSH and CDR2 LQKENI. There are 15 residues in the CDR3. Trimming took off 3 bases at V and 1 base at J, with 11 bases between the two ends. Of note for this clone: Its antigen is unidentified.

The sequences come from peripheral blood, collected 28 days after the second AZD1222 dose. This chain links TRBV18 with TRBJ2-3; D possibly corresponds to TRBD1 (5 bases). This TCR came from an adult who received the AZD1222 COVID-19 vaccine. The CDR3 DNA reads TGTGCCAGCTCACCCCAGGGTGACGGCACAGATACGCAGTATTTT. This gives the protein CASSPQGDGTDTQYF.